These 26 T cell receptor beta chains were all obtained from the same sample, sequenced in a study of radiotherapy plus CTLA-4 blockade in lung cancer. The data were produced by immunoSEQ multiplex PCR, yet TCRdb's version contains in-frame clones alone and is incomplete. Altogether 50,000 or so clones are present, roughly 76% being singletons, with the ten largest covering approximately 8.8%. Sequencing used peripheral blood, obtained from a patient treated with radiotherapy plus ipilimumab. The receptors derive from a human donor with non-small cell lung cancer who had stable disease on radiotherapy plus ipilimumab.

A note on this clone: The same CDR3 also results from other DNA sequences found in this sample. The V call is TRBV7-9, the J call TRBJ1-1; unclear D gene. The CDR3 runs 14 residues. Deletions cut 2 bases from V and 0 bases from J, with 7 bases between. Germline loops: CDR1 SEHNR, CDR2 FQNEAQ (reference sequence). CDR3: CASSLRELNTEAFF. In DNA, the CDR3 is TGTGCCAGCAGCTTACGGGAGTTGAACACTGAAGCTTTCTTT. The complete variable domain, with remaining parts taken from reference TRBV7-9 and TRBJ1-1, reads DTGVSQNPRHKITKRGQNVTFRCDPISEHNRLYWYRQTLGQGPEFLTYFQNEAQLEKSRLLSDRFSAERPKGSFSTLEIQRTEQGDSAMYLCASSLRELNTEAFFGQGTRLTVV.

This clone occurred once. V gene TRBV10-1 combines with J gene TRBJ1-1, with 7 bases identical to TRBD1. In germline, CDR1 is WNHNN, CDR2 SYGVQD (reference sequence). With 6 bases clipped from V and 4 bases from J, the junction kept 8 bases outside the gene matches. The CDR3 extends over 14 amino acids. CDR3 nucleotides: TGCGCCAGCAGGGCTCAGGGGGAGCGCACTGAAGCTTTCTTT. Residues: CASRAQGERTEAFF.

The genes are TRBV6-1 and TRBJ1-1, with 10 bases lining up with TRBD1. The CDR3 extends over 15 amino acids. The junction had 8 bases not matched to a gene; V was cut back by 6 bases and J by 4 bases. Germline V gives CDR1 MNHNS, CDR2 SASEGT. The CDR3 reads CASRWDRGGTTEAFF. CDR3 DNA sequence: TGTGCCAGCAGATGGGACAGGGGAGGTACCACTGAAGCTTTCTTT.

The chain has TRBV29-1 and TRBJ1-3; D is possibly TRBD1 (6 bases). The germline V gene encodes CDR1 SQVTM and CDR2 ANQGSEA. Trimming took off 3 bases at V and 8 bases at J, with 11 bases between the two ends. CDR3 length: 12 residues. The CDR3, as DNA: TGCAGCGTTGAGGGACACCTGGACACCATATATTTT. Protein product: CSVEGHLDTIYF.

The rearrangement links TRBV29-1 to TRBJ2-2, with D possibly TRBD2 on 6 matching bases. V was cut by 1 base and J by 6 bases, with 12 bases left in between. Looked up from germline, CDR1 is SQVTM and CDR2 is ANQGSEA. The CDR3 has 14 residues. CDR3 protein: CSVEADGTAGELFF. In DNA, the CDR3 is TGCAGCGTTGAAGCCGACGGGACTGCCGGGGAGCTGTTTTTT.

This sequence joins TRBV6-6 and TRBJ2-7, with D possibly TRBD1 on 5 matching bases. The CDR3 has 11 residues. Germline assignment: CDR1 MNHNY and CDR2 SVGAGI (reference sequence). V lost 8 bases, J lost 3 bases, and 8 bases lay in between. In nucleotides, the CDR3 is TGTGCCAGCCAGGGCAACTACGAGCAGTACTTC. Residues: CASQGNYEQYF.

The genes are TRBV7-2 and TRBJ2-5; TRBD1 matches at 10 bases. This CDR3 region has 15 residues. J was trimmed by 7 bases and V by 1 base; bases with no gene match: 6. Per the germline V gene, CDR1 is SGHTA and CDR2 is FQGNSA. CDR3 sequence reads: CASSLGGTGVATQYF. The CDR3 DNA reads as TGTGCCAGCAGCTTAGGCGGGACAGGGGTGGCGACCCAGTACTTC.

V is TRBV28 and J is TRBJ1-4; tentatively, D is TRBD1 (6 bases). The CDR3 has 16 amino acids. The germline gives CDR1 MDHEN, CDR2 SYDVKM. V was clipped by 6 bases and J by 4 bases, with 18 bases between them. The CDR3 sequence is CASSQGQPPLNEKLFF. CDR3 coding DNA: TGTGCCAGCAGCCAAGGACAGCCTCCACTTAATGAAAAACTGTTTTTT. Complete variable domain (other parts from reference TRBV28 and TRBJ1-4): DVKVTQSSRYLVKRTGEKVFLECVQDMDHENMFWYRQDPGLGLRLIYFSYDVKMKEKGDIPEGYSVSREKKERFSLILESASTNQTSMYLCASSQGQPPLNEKLFFGSGTQLSVL.

This clone has only a few counts. The chain carries TRBV6-6 and TRBJ1-2; 7 nucleotides line up with TRBD1. From germline, CDR1 is MNHNY and CDR2 SVGAGI (reference sequence). Trimming took 0 bases from V and 5 from J; bases not matched to a gene: 0. The CDR3 runs 13 residues. The CDR3 coding sequence is TGTGCCAGCAGTTACTCGGGACAGTATGGCTACACCTTC. Its protein is CASSYSGQYGYTF.

V is TRBV5-1 and J is TRBJ1-4; the match to TRBD1 covers 11 bases. The J segment lost 7 bases and the V segment lost 4 bases, leaving 3 bases of the junction unmatched. Germline lookup yields CDR1 SGHRS and CDR2 YFSETQ. CDR3 length: 14 residues. The CDR3 sequence: CASSLDRGREKLFF. The CDR3 region has the DNA TGCGCCAGCAGCCTGGACAGGGGGCGTGAAAAACTGTTTTTT.

The V and J genes are TRBV5-5 and TRBJ2-3; D is uncertain. The CDR3 totals 13 residues. V was trimmed by 1 base and J by 2 bases, leaving 5 bases between them. Germline CDR1 is SGHKS and CDR2 is YYEKEE (reference sequence). The CDR3 DNA follows: TGTGCCAGCAGCTTGCTTTACACAGATACGCAGTATTTT. It specifies CASSLLYTDTQYF. Drawing the rest from reference TRBV5-5 and TRBJ2-3, the complete variable domain is DAGVTQSPTHLIKTRGQQVTLRCSPISGHKSVSWYQQVLGQGPQFIFQYYEKEERGRGNFPDRFSARQFPNYSSELNVNALLLGDSALYLCASSLLYTDTQYFGPGTRLTVL.

The rearrangement uses TRBV5-1 and TRBJ2-5; D is uncertain. There are 13 residues in the CDR3. Germline V gives CDR1 SGHRS, CDR2 YFSETQ. With 0 bases removed from V and 2 bases from J, the gap between germline ends came to 5 bases. Written as DNA, the CDR3 is TGCGCCAGCAGCTTGGGCAGGCAAGAGACCCAGTACTTC. It yields the protein CASSLGRQETQYF. Using reference TRBV5-1 and TRBJ2-5 for the parts outside the CDR3, the full variable domain is KAGVTQTPRYLIKTRGQQVTLSCSPISGHRSVSWYQQTPGQGLQFLFEYFSETQRNKGNFPGRFSGRQFSNSRSEMNVSTLELGDSALYLCASSLGRQETQYFGPGTRLLVL.

This chain uses TRBV2 with TRBJ1-5; TRBD1 might be the D (5 bases). Trimming took off 9 bases at V and 2 bases at J, with 14 bases between the two ends. CDR1 is SNHLY, CDR2 FYNNEI, per germline. The CDR3 contains 14 residues. CDR3 sequence: CASRWGEGNQPQHF. CDR3 sequence (DNA): TGTGCCAGTCGTTGGGGCGAAGGCAATCAGCCCCAGCATTTT. Full variable domain (rest looked up from reference TRBV2 and TRBJ1-5): EPEVTQTPSHQVTQMGQEVILRCVPISNHLYFYWYRQILGQKVEFLVSFYNNEISEKSEIFDDQFSVERPDGSNFTLKIRSTKLEDSAMYFCASRWGEGNQPQHFGDGTRLSIL.

The chain combines TRBV9 with TRBJ2-7, with D tentatively TRBD1 (6 bases). Germline CDR1 and CDR2: SGDLS and YYNGEE. The CDR3 totals 14 residues. Trimming left V 4 bases short and J 4 bases short, with 15 bases between. CDR3 DNA: TGTGCCAGCAGCCCAGAGGGGGTCCTTTACGAGCAGTACTTC. Amino acid sequence: CASSPEGVLYEQYF.

The CDR3 spells CASSPTQPGMNTEAFF. CDR3 coding DNA: TGTGCCAGCAGCCCCACCCAGCCAGGGATGAACACTGAAGCTTTCTTT. This rearrangement joins TRBV11-2 to TRBJ1-1, with D maybe TRBD1 (5 bases). The CDR3 sequence is 16 residues long. CDR1 and CDR2 (germline): SGHAT, FQNNGV. V was clipped by 5 bases and J by 0 bases, with 16 bases between them.

This clone was recorded only once. The V and J genes are TRBV2 and TRBJ2-5; weak D call: TRBD2 (5 bases). Germline CDR1 is SNHLY and CDR2 is FYNNEI. V lost 7 bases to trimming and J lost 0 bases, with 12 bases between them. There are 14 residues in the CDR3. The CDR3 DNA reads TGTGCCAGCACGAGGGCTCAGTACCAAGAGACCCAGTACTTC. This encodes CASTRAQYQETQYF.

The rearrangement uses TRBV5-4 and TRBJ1-4; a possible D gene is TRBD1 (6 bases). CDR1 and CDR2 (germline): SGHNT, YYREEE (reference sequence). Trimming pared 0 bases from V and 8 bases from J, leaving 14 bases between. CDR3 length equals 15 residues. CDR3 in DNA: TGTGCCAGCAGCTTGGCTGGGGGCCCCAGGGAAAAACTGTTTTTT. Its protein is CASSLAGGPREKLFF.

V usage is TRBV4-1 and J usage is TRBJ1-1; TRBD1 might be the D (5 bases). This CDR3 is built from 14 residues. Germline CDR1 reads MGHRA; CDR2 reads YSYEKL. Trimming left V 4 bases short and J 7 bases short, with 16 bases between. DNA of the CDR3: TGCGCCAGCAGCCTTGGCCCAGGGATCGGTGAAGCTTTCTTT. Protein: CASSLGPGIGEAFF.

The chain uses TRBV11-3 and TRBJ1-1; weak D call: TRBD1 (5 bases). The CDR3 is 11 residues long. Deletions cut 7 bases from V and 4 bases from J, with 7 bases between. Germline V lookup: CDR1 SGHNT, CDR2 YENEEA. CDR3 sequence reads: CASKGTTEAFF. The CDR3 region has the DNA TGTGCCAGCAAAGGGACCACTGAAGCTTTCTTT.

The gene calls are TRBV7-9 and TRBJ1-4; 9 bases align to TRBD1. The CDR3 is 13 amino acids. With V trimmed by 9 bases and J by 8 bases, 7 bases remained unmatched. Germline CDR1 and CDR2: SEHNR and FQNEAQ (reference sequence). In DNA, the CDR3 is TGTGCCAGTCAAACAGGGGGCGACGAAAAACTGTTTTTT. It encodes CASQTGGDEKLFF.

The rearrangement joins TRBV9 to TRBJ1-1; D is uncertain. The CDR3 has 14 amino acids. Germline loops: CDR1 SGDLS, CDR2 YYNGEE. Trimming removed 6 bases from V and 0 bases from J, with 12 bases in between. The CDR3 nucleotides are TGTGCCAGCAAACCCGCTGAGATGAACACTGAAGCTTTCTTT. It encodes CASKPAEMNTEAFF.

CDR3 loop: CATSARSGETQYF. The CDR3 DNA follows: TGTGCCACCAGCGCCCGGTCGGGAGAGACCCAGTACTTC. The chain is built from TRBV15 and TRBJ2-5; D uncertain. Trimming removed 5 bases at V and 4 bases at J, with 11 bases between. In germline, CDR1 is LNHNV, CDR2 YYDKDF (reference sequence). The CDR3 sequence is 13 residues long.

V and J are TRBV14 and TRBJ2-2, with D perhaps matching TRBD2 (6 bases). Deletions cut 0 bases from V and 2 bases from J, with 13 bases between. The CDR3 contains 17 residues. Germline CDR1 reads SGHDN; CDR2 reads FVKESK. CDR3 residues: CASSQDLGGANTGELFF. DNA of the CDR3: TGTGCCAGCAGCCAAGATTTGGGGGGAGCTAACACCGGGGAGCTGTTTTTT.

The V gene is TRBV4-2, the J gene TRBJ2-1; D possibly uses TRBD1 or TRBD2 (5 bases each). CDR3 size: 15 residues. Trimming cost V 4 bases and J 7 bases, with 17 bases left between them. CDR1 and CDR2 (germline): LGHNA, YNFKEQ. The CDR3 nucleotides read TGTGCCAGCAGCCGAGGGGCGTCGGCTACGAATGAGCAGTTCTTC. Translation: CASSRGASATNEQFF.

V and J are TRBV7-8 and TRBJ2-2, with TRBD2 matching 13 bases. Trimming cost V 4 bases and J 7 bases; bases outside gene matches: 12. Germline CDR1 reads SGHVS; CDR2 reads FQNEAQ. This CDR3 contains 18 residues. CDR3 DNA sequence: TGTGCCAGCAGCTCCTACGCCGGGACTAGCGGGGTGGTCGGGGAGCTGTTTTTT. Amino acid sequence: CASSSYAGTSGVVGELFF.

V gene TRBV29-1 combines with J gene TRBJ2-1; 10 nucleotides line up with TRBD2. V lost 3 bases and J lost 9; bases outside the gene matches: 8. The germline CDR1 and CDR2 sequences are SQVTM and ANQGSEA. CDR3 size: 14 residues. CDR3: CSVDPAGGPGEQFF. DNA of the CDR3: TGCAGCGTTGATCCAGCGGGGGGGCCTGGTGAGCAGTTCTTC.